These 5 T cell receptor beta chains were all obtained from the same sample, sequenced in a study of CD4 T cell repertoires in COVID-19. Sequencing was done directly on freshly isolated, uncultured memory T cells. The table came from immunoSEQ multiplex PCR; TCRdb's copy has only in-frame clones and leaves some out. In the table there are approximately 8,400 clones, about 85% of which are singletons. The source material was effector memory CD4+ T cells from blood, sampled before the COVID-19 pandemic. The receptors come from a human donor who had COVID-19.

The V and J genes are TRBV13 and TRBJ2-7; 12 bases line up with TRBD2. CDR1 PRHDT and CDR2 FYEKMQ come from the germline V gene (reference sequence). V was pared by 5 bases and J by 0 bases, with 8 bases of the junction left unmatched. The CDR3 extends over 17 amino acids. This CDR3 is CASSTSGRFLSSYEQYF. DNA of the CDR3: TGTGCCAGCAGCACTAGCGGGAGGTTCCTCAGCTCCTACGAGCAGTACTTC.

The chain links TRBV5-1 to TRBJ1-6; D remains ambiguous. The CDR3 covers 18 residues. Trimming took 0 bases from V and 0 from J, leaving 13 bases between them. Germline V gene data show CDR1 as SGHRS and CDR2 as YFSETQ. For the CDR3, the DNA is TGCGCCAGCAGCTTGGGCAGTTACACAAGCTCCTATAATTCACCCCTCCACTTT. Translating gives CASSLGSYTSSYNSPLHF.

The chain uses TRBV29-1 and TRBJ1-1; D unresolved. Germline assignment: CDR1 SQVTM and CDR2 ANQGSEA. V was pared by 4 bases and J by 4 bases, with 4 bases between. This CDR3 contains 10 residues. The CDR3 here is CSVASTEAFF. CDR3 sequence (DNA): TGCAGCGTTGCGAGCACTGAAGCTTTCTTT.

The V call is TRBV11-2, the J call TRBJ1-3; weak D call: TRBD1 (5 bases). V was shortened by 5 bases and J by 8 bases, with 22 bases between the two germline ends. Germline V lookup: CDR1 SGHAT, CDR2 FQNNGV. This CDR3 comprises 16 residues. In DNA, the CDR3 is TGTGCCAGCAGCCCCCGGAGCGCAGGGCAAGGAGACACCATATATTTT. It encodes CASSPRSAGQGDTIYF.

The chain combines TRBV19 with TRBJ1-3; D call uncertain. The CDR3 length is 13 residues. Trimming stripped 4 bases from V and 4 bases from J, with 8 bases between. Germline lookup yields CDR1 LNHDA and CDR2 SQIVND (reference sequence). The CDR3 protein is CASSTGYGNTIYF. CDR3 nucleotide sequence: TGTGCCAGTAGTACGGGTTACGGAAACACCATATATTTT.